This T cell receptor (beta chain) comes out of a study of blood T cell repertoires in COVID-19. The wider study: COVID-19 samples, acute and convalescent, were from the United States, Italy and Spain. In each case, the material was cDNA or gDNA derived from T cells, B-cell-depleted T cells, or PBMCs.

The junction had 6 bases not matched to a gene; V was cut back by 0 bases and J by 9 bases. This CDR3 comprises 14 residues. The V gene's germline CDR1 is LGHNA and CDR2 YNFKEQ. As processed by the authors: Using reference gene primer amplification, nucleated cell counts were estimated. The protocol was immunoSEQ multiplex PCR, while the TCRdb copy is restricted to in-frame clones and leaves out a portion. The V and J calls and clone size were taken over from that table, and D and trimming were inferred from the DNA. This sample carries more than 55,000 clones, 80% to 95% of them seen once, and the ten largest clones take approximately 15%.

Sequencing was performed on peripheral blood. The clonotype comes from a man older than 75 with acute or convalescent COVID-19. The genes are TRBV4-2 and TRBJ2-7, with 9 bases lining up with TRBD2. The CDR3 region has the DNA TGTGCCAGCAGCCAAGATTGGGCTAGCGGGATGCAGTACTTC. Its translation: CASSQDWASGMQYF.